This TCR beta chain was identified in a study of blood T cells in healthy people across ages. Whole-study results and caveats: TCR beta diversity, measured per million T cells, fell in a roughly linear way with age.

The CDR3 covers 13 residues. V dropped 3 bases and J dropped 6 bases, with 13 bases sitting between them. Germline V gene lookup returns CDR1 DFQATT and CDR2 SNEGSKA (reference sequence). A second PCR, run for about 7 to 11 cycles, used a sample-barcoded 5' primer plus a J-beta primer mix. TCRdb fed the 5' RACE reads into MiXCR, producing one record per CDR3 protein. The sample holds about 620,000 distinct CDR3 sequences, about 51% seen once. This clonotype appeared many times. The antigen is unknown. The rearrangement joins TRBV20-1 to TRBJ2-3, with unresolved D. The TCR comes from an elderly woman in good health. The source material was blood. CDR3 sequence: CSASLLSRDTQYF. DNA for the CDR3: TGCAGTGCTAGTCTCCTCTCCAGGGATACGCAGTATTTT.